This T cell receptor beta chain was profiled in a study of T cells after yellow fever vaccination. Study details: The fractions with low cell numbers were processed using SMART-Seq v4 Ultra Low Input.

Trimming took 2 bases from V and 4 from J, leaving 9 bases between them. CDR3 length equals 13 residues. This clonotype appeared a few times. The antigen is unknown. Study observations and caveats: The study noted that FACS-sorted repertoires could contain abundant clonotypes contaminating from the bulk population.

TCRdb re-analysed the 5' RACE reads in MiXCR, keeping a single row per CDR3 protein. The table has approximately 260,000 distinct CDR3 sequences, 5.2% seen once. This TCR came from a man aged 18 to 30 who received the YFV17D yellow fever vaccine. The sample in question was CD4+ T cells sorted from PBMCs, obtained on the day of the yellow fever booster vaccination. The J gene is TRBJ2-7, the V gene TRBV23-1; unclear D gene. Being an ORF, TRBV23-1 has a function that is uncertain. The DNA for the CDR3 is TGCGCCAGCAGTCAAGCGATAACGTACGAGCAGTACGTC. Translating gives CASSQAITYEQYV.